Following are 19 T cell receptor beta chains from one sample sequenced in a study of blood T cell repertoires in COVID-19. Measured with immunoSEQ multiplex PCR; TCRdb has only the in-frame clones, and not every one. Found here are more than 400,000 clones, around 90% of them singletons; the top ten hold around 0.6%. The specimen was PBMCs or T cells enriched from blood (not recorded which). The receptors come from a man aged 18 to 30 who had recovered from COVID-19.

The V call is TRBV5-1, the J call TRBJ1-1; D remains unclear. Germline assignment: CDR1 SGHRS and CDR2 YFSETQ. V lost 1 base and J 7 bases, leaving 11 bases between the germline ends. The CDR3 length is 13 residues. CDR3 bases: TGCGCCAGCAGCTTGCAAGGCAGCGGTGAAGCTTTCTTT. The encoded protein is CASSLQGSGEAFF.

The rearrangement uses TRBV28 and TRBJ1-2, with D hard to call. The germline V and J ends were trimmed by 2 bases and 3 bases, with 13 bases remaining between them. CDR3 length equals 15 residues. CDR1 and CDR2 from the germline V gene are MDHEN and SYDVKM. CDR3 region: CASSLGGYGDYGYTF. The CDR3, as DNA: TGTGCCAGCAGTTTAGGAGGTTATGGTGACTATGGCTACACCTTC.

The DNA of the CDR3 is TGTGCCAGTAGTATAGATCCAGGGAGGTACGAGCAGTACTTC. As protein: CASSIDPGRYEQYF. J is TRBJ2-7 and V is TRBV19; TRBD2 is a possible D gene (6 bases). This CDR3 is built from 14 residues. V lost 0 bases, J lost 4 bases, and 10 bases lay in between. Germline values: CDR1 LNHDA, CDR2 SQIVND (reference sequence).

The chain employs TRBV30 and TRBJ2-7; no reliable D call. CDR1 is GTSNPN, CDR2 SVGIG, per germline (reference sequence). Deletions cut 6 bases from V and 2 bases from J, with 14 bases between. CDR3 size: 13 residues. CDR3: CACRLTLTYEQYF. The CDR3 DNA is TGTGCCTGTAGGTTGACTTTGACCTACGAGCAGTACTTC.

The chain recombines TRBV16 with TRBJ1-5, with 8 bases identical to TRBD1. CDR3 size: 15 residues. V dropped 4 bases and J dropped 3; count of bases not matched to a gene: 5. Germline V CDR1 and CDR2: KGHSY, FQNENV. CDR3 residues: CASSPGTGVNQPQHF. CDR3 in DNA: TGTGCCAGCAGCCCCGGGACAGGCGTCAATCAGCCCCAGCATTTT.

This chain uses TRBV2 with TRBJ2-4, with D maybe TRBD2 (6 bases). Germline CDR1 reads SNHLY; CDR2 reads FYNNEI. Trimming removed 2 bases from V and 8 bases from J, with 16 bases in between. The CDR3 is 15 amino acids. The DNA of the CDR3 is TGTGCCAGCAGTGAACTAGGAGGGGCCGGGGACATTCAGTACTTC. Translating gives CASSELGGAGDIQYF.

Details on this clone: Distinct nucleotide sequences in the sample also encode this CDR3. The V gene is TRBV5-1, the J gene TRBJ1-1; D is uncertain. The CDR3 consists of 13 residues. V was clipped by 0 bases and J by 1 base, with 4 bases between them. Germline lookup yields CDR1 SGHRS and CDR2 YFSETQ. CDR3 sequence reads: CASSLERNTEAFF. CDR3 in DNA: TGCGCCAGCAGCTTGGAGCGGAACACTGAAGCTTTCTTT.

The chain has TRBV18 and TRBJ1-6; a possible D gene is TRBD1 (5 bases). Germline V gene lookup returns CDR1 KGHSH and CDR2 LQKENI. The germline V and J ends were trimmed by 7 bases and 7 bases, with 14 bases remaining between them. This CDR3 region has 14 residues. The CDR3 sequence is CASLVGGGNSPLHF. CDR3 nucleotides: TGTGCCAGCTTAGTCGGGGGTGGAAATTCACCCCTCCACTTT.

The chain is built from TRBV4-1 and TRBJ2-7; a weak D match, TRBD1 (5 bases). The V end was cut by 1 base, the J end by 0 bases, with 7 bases between. The CDR3 is 14 amino acids. CDR1 is MGHRA and CDR2 is YSYEKL in the germline V gene. CDR3 DNA sequence: TGCGCCAGCAGCCAAGGGGGCAGCTCCTACGAGCAGTACTTC. It translates to CASSQGGSSYEQYF.

The chain links TRBV5-4 to TRBJ2-7, with a possible D match to TRBD2 (6 bases). V was shortened by 4 bases and J by 1 base, with 12 bases between the two germline ends. From germline, CDR1 is SGHNT and CDR2 YYREEE (reference sequence). The CDR3 is 14 amino acids. In DNA, the CDR3 is TGTGCCAGCAGCCGCCCGGACTATTCCTACGAGCAGTACTTC. Its translation is CASSRPDYSYEQYF.

With respect to this clone: The same CDR3 is also encoded by other DNA sequences in this sample. The chain links TRBV30 to TRBJ1-2; D is perhaps TRBD1 (5 bases). The CDR3 consists of 12 residues. V was cut by 4 bases and J by 5 bases, with 11 bases left in between. The germline V gene has CDR1 GTSNPN and CDR2 SVGIG (reference sequence). The CDR3 loop reads CAWTPGGYGYTF. The CDR3 DNA is TGTGCCTGGACACCGGGGGGGTATGGCTACACCTTC.

J is TRBJ2-2 and V is TRBV28; D might be TRBD1 (6 bases). The CDR3 runs 14 residues. Trimming left V 8 bases short and J 4 bases short, with 14 bases between. Germline-derived CDR1 and CDR2 are MDHEN and SYDVKM. The CDR3: CASWQGRSTGELFF. The CDR3 DNA sequence: TGTGCCAGCTGGCAGGGGCGCAGCACCGGGGAGCTGTTTTTT.

The chain has TRBV5-1 and TRBJ1-1, with a weak D call TRBD1 (6 bases). Germline-derived CDR1 and CDR2 are SGHRS and YFSETQ. V was pared by 0 bases and J by 4 bases, with 13 bases between. CDR3 size: 15 residues. As DNA, the CDR3 is TGCGCCAGCAGCTTGGCTGCAGGGGTGCGCACTGAAGCTTTCTTT. Its protein product is CASSLAAGVRTEAFF. Based on the CDR3 plus reference TRBV5-1 and TRBJ1-1, the full variable domain is KAGVTQTPRYLIKTRGQQVTLSCSPISGHRSVSWYQQTPGQGLQFLFEYFSETQRNKGNFPGRFSGRQFSNSRSEMNVSTLELGDSALYLCASSLAAGVRTEAFFGQGTRLTVV.

This clone was recorded once. This chain links TRBV4-1 with TRBJ1-5; D is ambiguous. The CDR3 is made up of 15 amino acids. CDR1 is MGHRA and CDR2 is YSYEKL in the germline V gene. V lost 4 bases to trimming and J lost 3 bases, with 13 bases between them. The CDR3 DNA is TGCGCCAGCAGCCGCTCGGGAGTCCTCAATCAGCCCCAGCATTTT. This gives the protein CASSRSGVLNQPQHF.

V gene TRBV2 combines with J gene TRBJ1-5; possibly TRBD1 for D (5 bases). The CDR3 covers 14 residues. With 7 bases removed from V and 4 bases from J, the gap between germline ends came to 14 bases. Germline V CDR1 and CDR2: SNHLY, FYNNEI. DNA of the CDR3: TGTGCCAGCAAGGAAACAGGAGTTAATCAGCCCCAGCATTTT. Translating gives CASKETGVNQPQHF.

The chain links TRBV7-3 to TRBJ2-6; D is ambiguous. CDR1 SGHTA and CDR2 FQGTGA come from the germline V gene. This CDR3 has 12 residues. Trimming removed 11 bases from V and 4 bases from J, with 9 bases in between. CDR3 sequence reads: CAPFRGANVLTF. CDR3 coding DNA: TGTGCCCCTTTCCGGGGGGCCAACGTCCTGACTTTC.

The chain carries TRBV15 and TRBJ1-1; 9 positions match TRBD1. This CDR3 spans 13 amino acids. From germline, CDR1 is LNHNV and CDR2 YYDKDF (reference sequence). The junction had 5 bases not matched to a gene; V was cut back by 4 bases and J by 8 bases. The CDR3, as DNA: TGTGCCACCAGCACGGACAGGGGACGAGAAGCTTTCTTT. Its protein is CATSTDRGREAFF.

V usage is TRBV12-3 or TRBV12-4 and J usage is TRBJ2-3; D may be TRBD2 (7 bases). This CDR3 is built from 12 residues. The CDR3 DNA reads TGTGCGGGGGGGCCGAGCACAGATACGCAGTATTTT. This sequence encodes CAGGPSTDTQYF.

This clone came up once. This chain joins TRBV15 and TRBJ1-2, with D perhaps TRBD1 (5 bases). Per the germline V gene, CDR1 is LNHNV and CDR2 is YYDKDF (reference sequence). This CDR3 spans 14 amino acids. The V end lost 5 bases, the J end lost 6 bases, and 16 bases lay between the germline ends. CDR3 in DNA: TGTGCCACCAGCGCCTTCGGGCAGGGTAATGGCTACACCTTC. Protein: CATSAFGQGNGYTF.